The clone carrying this TCR beta chain was recorded many times. Its antigen is currently unknown. This entry comes from a study of response to subunit inactivated influenza vaccine. TCRdb processed the RT-PCR reads anew with MiXCR; each CDR3 protein has one entry. The sample has under 200,000 distinct CDR3 sequences, under 13% seen once. Broader study findings: A suggestion made by the authors is that each seasonal influenza vaccination recruits few new T cells.

Losses at the gene ends were 8 bases for V and 4 bases for J; bases not matched to a gene: 4. CDR3 length: 12 residues. CDR1 is SQVTM, CDR2 ANQGSEA, per germline. The receptor was isolated from a man aged 50 to 60 who received an inactivated influenza vaccine. Sample: non-naive T cells sorted from PBMCs, taken around seven weeks after vaccination. This chain joins TRBV29-1 and TRBJ2-1, with 8 bases identical to TRBD1. CDR3 sequence: CSSGQGYNEQFF. The CDR3 DNA reads as TGCAGCAGCGGACAGGGATACAATGAGCAGTTCTTC.